The sequence of this TCR beta chain was determined in a study of blood T cell repertoires in COVID-19. Original processing notes: Quantification of nucleated cells was approximated via reference gene primer amplification. Using immunoSEQ multiplex PCR, the repertoire was profiled, and TCRdb retains in-frame clones only, with some absent. Clone size and the V and J calls come from that table; the DNA yielded D and trimming. In the table there are roughly 150,000 clones, about 87% of which are singletons. Sequenced input: peripheral blood. The clonotype comes from a human donor in a cohort sampled during active COVID-19.

The CDR3 sequence is CASSPGTSGGETQYF. The DNA of the CDR3 is TGCGCCAGCAGCCCGGGGACTAGCGGGGGGGAGACCCAGTACTTC. The chain links TRBV5-1 to TRBJ2-5, with TRBD2 matching 15 bases. After removal of 4 bases from V and 5 bases from J, the junction contained 3 bases not matched to a gene. The CDR3 runs to 15 residues. Per germline, CDR1 SGHRS and CDR2 YFSETQ.